This T cell receptor beta chain derives from a study of T cells after posttransplantation cyclophosphamide. Study observations and caveats: Later post-transplant blood repertoires were often dominated by donor CD8+ memory clones.

The naive gate required viable CD3+CD4+ or CD3+CD8+ cells with CCR7+CD45RA+CD45RO-CD95-CD27+CD28+ phenotype. Notes on this clone: Its antigen is as yet unknown.

Sequencing was performed with immunoSEQ multiplex PCR; in TCRdb, only in-frame clones are kept and a portion is missing. Here the sample spans roughly 20,000 clones, almost 99% being singletons. This CDR3 has 14 residues. Germline CDR1 is MGHDK and CDR2 is SYGVNS. V lost 4 bases and J lost 7; bases outside the gene matches: 9. The sample was naive CD4+ T cells sorted from PBMCs. The TCR was taken from a man aged 35-49 years in good health, CMV-negative, and a related stem cell transplant donor. The J gene is TRBJ1-1, the V gene TRBV25-1; 7 bases are a match to TRBD1. The CDR3 protein is CASSVGTDPFEAFF. The DNA of the CDR3 is TGTGCCAGCAGTGTCGGGACAGACCCTTTTGAAGCTTTCTTT.